This section outlines one T cell receptor beta chain sequence together with its context. The antigen is unknown. These data come from a study of regulatory T cells in long-lasting Graves disease. Study-wide results and caveats: Samples came from peripheral blood alone, without thyroid tissue.

Building the TCR beta libraries relied on iRepertoire HTBI primers, and CDR3 regions underwent Arm-PCR. TCRdb re-derived calls from the multiplex PCR reads in MiXCR, one entry per CDR3 protein. This repertoire shows about 560,000 distinct CDR3 sequences, approximately 16% found once; its top ten account for around 12%. Documented time point: newly diagnosed GD, antithyroid drugs for less than 3 months. Scientists built the TCR library using RNA that was extracted from PBMCs. A further study also used this sample, focusing on T cells in Graves' hyperthyroidism and ophthalmopathy.

The sequence derives from a man between 18 and 35 years old with Graves disease. This sample comprised peripheral blood mononuclear cells (PBMCs), obtained at new diagnosis, from a patient treated with antithyroid drugs.

The DNA for the CDR3 is TGTGCCAGCAGGGGAGGACAGGGAGTCTACAATGAGCAGTTCTTC. Amino acid sequence: CASRGGQGVYNEQFF. This sequence joins TRBV6-1 and TRBJ2-1; 8 nucleotides match TRBD1. V was pared by 6 bases and J by 3 bases, with 7 bases of the junction left unmatched. CDR1 and CDR2 (germline): MNHNS, SASEGT. There are 15 residues in the CDR3.